These T cell receptor beta chains were read from a single sample in a study of CD4 and CD8 cells across lung adenocarcinoma regions. TCRdb independently ran MiXCR on the PCR reads; one entry per CDR3 protein. The sample lists approximately 19,000 distinct CDR3 sequences, about 50% seen once, with 34% in the top ten. The sample taken for sequencing was CD8+ T cells from the margin of a lung tumor. Receptors originate from a male donor with lung adenocarcinoma. The CD4 and CD8 labels of this study may be unreliable. Each CDR3 is given with its conserved first and last residue. The order of the fields is V gene, J gene, D gene, clone size, CDR3 DNA, CDR3 protein. The D gene is left open where the match is weak. Not all rows give a size; the values are once, few, many and, for expanded clones, a class.

TRBV7-2	TRBJ2-7	.	.	TGTGCCAGCAGCTTAGTTTATCGGACGCCATCCTACGAGCAGTACTTC	CASSLVYRTPSYEQYF
TRBV3-1	TRBJ2-5	TRBD2	.	TGTGCCAGCAGCCAACCCCTGACTAGCGGGCAAGAGACCCAGTACTTC	CASSQPLTSGQETQYF
TRBV12-3/TRBV12-4	TRBJ2-3	.	many	TGTGCCAGCACTGGGGGCTTGACAGATACGCAGTATTTT	CASTGGLTDTQYF
TRBV3-1	TRBJ2-1	TRBD2	.	TGTGCCAGCAGCCAAATAGCGGGAATCGGTCATGAGCAGTTCTTC	CASSQIAGIGHEQFF
TRBV27	TRBJ2-1	.	.	TGTGCCAGCAGGGCTTTTGGTTTGAGCAATGAGCAGTTCTTC	CASRAFGLSNEQFF
TRBV6-1	TRBJ2-7	.	.	TGTGCCAGCAGTCGGACCGGGACGGTTGCCTACGAGCAGTACTTC	CASSRTGTVAYEQYF
TRBV9	TRBJ2-5	.	.	TGTGCCAGCAGCGTAGGGGTGGGCCACCAAGAGACCCAGTACTTC	CASSVGVGHQETQYF
TRBV7-2	TRBJ2-1	TRBD2	.	TGTGCCAGCAGCCGACTAGCGAGGAATGAGCAGTTCTTC	CASSRLARNEQFF
TRBV9	TRBJ2-1	TRBD2	.	TGTGCCAGCAGCCTTGGACTAGCGGGAGCTCGAGAGCAGTTCTTC	CASSLGLAGAREQFF
TRBV6-1	TRBJ2-1	.	.	TGTGCCAGCAGTGAAACGTGGGCTGGGAGGACCAATGAGCAGTTCTTC	CASSETWAGRTNEQFF
TRBV6-1	TRBJ2-1	.	.	TGTGCGAGTGTGGGGACATATGAGCAGTTCTTC	CASVGTYEQFF
TRBV7-2	TRBJ2-2	.	.	TGTGCCAGCAGCCAATGGGCCATAGACAACACCGGGGAGCTGTTTTTT	CASSQWAIDNTGELFF
TRBV7-9	TRBJ1-4	.	.	TGTGCCAGCAGCTTAGTATCGGGCAGTAAGAATGAAAAACTGTTTTTT	CASSLVSGSKNEKLFF
TRBV28	TRBJ2-4	.	.	TGTGGCAGCACGGGGCCGGGAGCCACAGACATGCAGTACTTC	CGSTGPGATDMQYF